The 30 T cell receptor beta chains listed next were all sequenced from one sample in a study of T cell responses to AZD1222 COVID-19 vaccine. Some clones are missing from TCRdb's copy, which holds only in-frame ones; the method was immunoSEQ multiplex PCR. This sample has 160,000 or so clones, with 85% to 95% found just once. Sequenced material: peripheral blood, taken 28 days after the second AZD1222 dose. The source is an adult who received the AZD1222 COVID-19 vaccine.

The genes are TRBV5-1 and TRBJ1-3; 10 bases map to TRBD1. V was clipped by 4 bases and J by 4 bases; unmatched bases: 5. Germline lookup yields CDR1 SGHRS and CDR2 YFSETQ. The CDR3 sequence is 15 residues long. The CDR3 nucleotides are TGCGCCAGCAGCCGGGACAGGGGAAAGGGAAACACCATATATTTT. Protein product: CASSRDRGKGNTIYF.

The table lists this clone with a few counts. The V call is TRBV5-1, the J call TRBJ1-2; TRBD1 matches 8 bases. This CDR3 is 15 amino acids long. CDR1 and CDR2 from the germline V gene are SGHRS and YFSETQ. V trimming: 0 bases; J trimming: 5 bases; junction bases outside the gene matches: 6. CDR3 amino acids: CASSLETGQGYGYTF. The CDR3 DNA follows: TGCGCCAGCAGCTTGGAGACAGGACAGGGTTATGGCTACACCTTC.

J is TRBJ1-5 and V is TRBV27, with a tentative D call TRBD1 (5 bases). CDR3 length equals 13 residues. Germline lookup yields CDR1 MNHEY and CDR2 SMNVEV (reference sequence). Trimming left V 6 bases short and J 3 bases short, with 9 bases between. In nucleotides, the CDR3 is TGTGCCAGCAGCAAGACAGACAATCAGCCCCAGCATTTT. Its protein product is CASSKTDNQPQHF.

This chain links TRBV27 with TRBJ2-1, with 9 bases lining up with TRBD1. The CDR3 consists of 16 residues. Germline V gene sequence: CDR1 MNHEY, CDR2 SMNVEV (reference sequence). V gave up 6 bases and J gave up 2 bases; unmatched junction bases: 8. Here the CDR3 reads CASSRTGQGTYNEQFF. CDR3 nucleotide sequence: TGTGCCAGCAGCCGAACGGGACAGGGCACCTACAATGAGCAGTTCTTC.

The chain combines TRBV7-9 with TRBJ1-2; D might be TRBD1 (5 bases). In germline, CDR1 is SEHNR, CDR2 FQNEAQ (reference sequence). Trimming removed 2 bases from V and 9 bases from J, with 13 bases in between. The CDR3 is 13 amino acids. The chain's CDR3 is CASSLTGPPSYTF. Here the CDR3 DNA reads TGTGCCAGCAGCTTAACAGGACCGCCGAGCTACACCTTC.

The V call is TRBV5-4, the J call TRBJ1-1; perhaps TRBD1 as D (5 bases). The germline CDR1 and CDR2 sequences are SGHNT and YYREEE (reference sequence). Deletions cut 4 bases from V and 1 base from J, with 14 bases between. This CDR3 is built from 15 residues. The CDR3 DNA sequence: TGTGCCAGCAGCAACCGCAGGGTTGGGAACACTGAAGCTTTCTTT. Its translation is CASSNRRVGNTEAFF.

This chain connects TRBV19 to TRBJ1-1, with D possibly being TRBD1 (5 bases). Trimming took 3 bases from V and 0 from J, leaving 17 bases between them. This CDR3 has 17 residues. Germline lookup yields CDR1 LNHDA and CDR2 SQIVND (reference sequence). The CDR3 loop is CASSINFRGRLNTEAFF. CDR3 nucleotide sequence: TGTGCCAGTAGTATTAACTTTCGGGGCAGGTTGAACACTGAAGCTTTCTTT.

The genes are TRBV6-5 and TRBJ2-2; 10 bases align to TRBD2. CDR3 size: 14 residues. Germline CDR1 MNHEY, CDR2 SVGAGI. V lost 9 bases to trimming and J lost 6 bases; unmatched junction nucleotides: 7. CDR3 sequence (DNA): TGTGCCAGTGTTAGCGGGAGGATCCCCGGGGAGCTGTTTTTT. Protein: CASVSGRIPGELFF.

The rearrangement uses TRBV12-3 or TRBV12-4 and TRBJ2-1; 8 bases agree with TRBD1. CDR3 length equals 11 residues. J gave up 7 bases and V 10 bases, and 3 bases lay outside the gene matches. DNA of the CDR3: TGTGCCACCGGACAGGGTAATGAGCAGTTCTTC. This translates into CATGQGNEQFF.

This chain links TRBV23-1 with TRBJ1-4, with TRBD1 identical over 7 bases. TRBV23-1 qualifies as an ORF whose function is uncertain. Trimming at V came to 11 bases and at J to 6 bases, leaving 9 bases not matched to a gene. CDR3 size: 13 residues. The CDR3 loop is CAGQQGNDEKLFF. DNA of the CDR3: TGCGCCGGCCAACAGGGGAACGATGAAAAACTGTTTTTT.

The genes are TRBV11-2 and TRBJ2-5; D is perhaps TRBD1 (6 bases). Germline loops: CDR1 SGHAT, CDR2 FQNNGV. The V end lost 4 bases, the J end lost 1 base, and 16 bases lay between the germline ends. The CDR3 totals 16 residues. CDR3 amino acids: CASSSVLYRAQETQYF. DNA of the CDR3: TGTGCCAGCAGCTCAGTATTGTACAGGGCCCAAGAGACCCAGTACTTC.

The rearrangement uses TRBV5-1 and TRBJ1-1; no firm D call. Germline lookup yields CDR1 SGHRS and CDR2 YFSETQ. Trimming took off 0 bases at V and 0 bases at J, with 12 bases between the two ends. The CDR3 is 16 amino acids. The CDR3 is CASSLVYRDMNTEAFF. The CDR3 DNA reads TGCGCCAGCAGCTTGGTCTATCGGGATATGAACACTGAAGCTTTCTTT.

The chain's CDR3 is CATSEQGFNEQFF. CDR3 in DNA: TGTGCCACCTCGGAGCAGGGGTTCAATGAGCAGTTCTTC. This sequence joins TRBV19 and TRBJ2-1, with D possibly being TRBD1 (6 bases). This CDR3 comprises 13 residues. V was shortened by 10 bases and J by 6 bases, with 16 bases between the two germline ends. Germline CDR1 is LNHDA and CDR2 is SQIVND (reference sequence). Looking up the rest from reference TRBV19 and TRBJ2-1 gives the full variable domain: DGGITQSPKYLFRKEGQNVTLSCEQNLNHDAMYWYRQDPGQGLRLIYYSQIVNDFQKGDIAEGYSVSREKKESFPLTVTSAQKNPTAFYLCATSEQGFNEQFFGPGTRLTVL.

The chain joins TRBV5-4 to TRBJ2-5, with TRBD1 matching over 7 bases. V shed 2 bases, J shed 3 bases, and the junction held 1 base outside the gene matches. Germline V gene data show CDR1 as SGHNT and CDR2 as YYREEE (reference sequence). The CDR3 has 13 amino acids. CDR3 sequence: CASSFDREETQYF. DNA for the CDR3: TGTGCCAGCAGCTTCGACAGGGAAGAGACCCAGTACTTC.

This clone came up once. The chain combines TRBV27 with TRBJ2-1, with no clear D. CDR3 length equals 15 residues. V lost 0 bases and J 9 bases, leaving 15 bases between the germline ends. The V gene's germline CDR1 is MNHEY and CDR2 SMNVEV (reference sequence). The CDR3 loop reads CASSLSPPSKVEQFF. The CDR3 DNA sequence: TGTGCCAGCAGTTTATCTCCACCTTCTAAAGTTGAGCAGTTCTTC.

The chain combines TRBV5-1 with TRBJ2-7; D is unresolved. Trimming took off 4 bases at V and 6 bases at J, with 11 bases between the two ends. The germline CDR1 and CDR2 sequences are SGHRS and YFSETQ. This CDR3 region has 12 residues. The CDR3 region has the DNA TGCGCCAGCAGCCTCGCTGTCAGCGAGCAGTACTTC. This translates into CASSLAVSEQYF.

The chain is built from TRBV6-5 and TRBJ2-5; the D gene is possibly TRBD2 (5 bases). The CDR3 is made up of 13 amino acids. Germline V lookup: CDR1 MNHEY, CDR2 SVGAGI. The V end lost 5 bases, the J end lost 5 bases, and 12 bases lay between the germline ends. CDR3 amino acids: CASSPGVPETQYF. The CDR3 DNA reads TGTGCCAGCAGTCCCGGGGTTCCCGAGACCCAGTACTTC.

This clone was counted once. One end of the junction fails to match germline, which may point to a read error. The J gene is TRBJ2-7, the V gene TRBV4-1; D tentatively fits TRBD1 or TRBD2 (6 bases each). The CDR3 totals 15 residues. CDR1 and CDR2 from the germline V gene are MGHRA and YSYEKL. The CDR3 coding sequence is TGCGCCAGCAGACAAGACAGGACTATTTCCTACGAGCAGTACTTC. This codes for CASRQDRTISYEQYF.

The gene calls are TRBV7-2 and TRBJ2-7, with D maybe TRBD2 (5 bases). V lost 5 bases to trimming and J lost 5 bases, with 16 bases between them. The CDR3 sequence is 14 residues long. Germline CDR1 SGHTA, CDR2 FQGNSA. The chain's CDR3 is CASSPGNTAHEQYF. For the CDR3, the DNA is TGTGCCAGCAGCCCGGGAAATACGGCCCACGAGCAGTACTTC.

The chain combines TRBV28 with TRBJ2-3, with 13 bases lining up with TRBD2. The trim removed 7 bases at V and 0 bases at J, leaving 7 bases unmatched. The germline gives CDR1 MDHEN, CDR2 SYDVKM. The CDR3 is made up of 17 amino acids. The DNA for the CDR3 is TGTGCCAGCACCTCTGGGACTAGCGGGACCAGCACAGATACGCAGTATTTT. Translation: CASTSGTSGTSTDTQYF.

The CDR3 loop is CASSPRADRGTSPLHF. The CDR3 DNA reads as TGCGCCAGCAGTCCGAGGGCGGACAGGGGGACTTCACCCCTCCACTTT. The J gene is TRBJ1-6, the V gene TRBV5-1, with TRBD1 matching 10 bases. Germline V gives CDR1 SGHRS, CDR2 YFSETQ. The CDR3 has 16 amino acids. Trimming at V came to 5 bases and at J to 9 bases, leaving 11 bases not matched to a gene.

The J gene is TRBJ1-3, the V gene TRBV5-1; 7 nucleotides agree with TRBD1. Germline loops: CDR1 SGHRS, CDR2 YFSETQ. The CDR3 extends over 15 amino acids. The trim removed 6 bases at V and 6 bases at J, leaving 12 bases unmatched. The CDR3 region is CASTTQTGASNTIYF. The CDR3 nucleotides are TGCGCCAGCACTACTCAAACAGGGGCTTCAAACACCATATATTTT.

The genes are TRBV5-1 and TRBJ2-5; 8 bases are shared with TRBD2. CDR1 and CDR2 (germline): SGHRS, YFSETQ. V was clipped by 1 base and J by 1 base; unmatched bases: 6. The CDR3 covers 16 residues. The CDR3 reads CASSLSSGSGQETQYF. The CDR3 nucleotides are TGCGCCAGCAGCTTGTCAAGCGGGAGTGGCCAAGAGACCCAGTACTTC.

This chain connects TRBV28 to TRBJ2-7; possibly TRBD1 or TRBD2 for D (5 bases each). This CDR3 is built from 14 residues. Trimming pared 2 bases from V and 2 bases from J, leaving 10 bases between. CDR1 and CDR2 from the germline V gene are MDHEN and SYDVKM. The CDR3 DNA sequence: TGTGCCAGCAGTTTAGAAGGGGACCCCTACGAGCAGTACTTC. Translation: CASSLEGDPYEQYF.

This chain links TRBV27 with TRBJ2-1; D unclear. The CDR3 extends over 14 amino acids. V was cut by 4 bases and J by 8 bases, with 15 bases left in between. Germline-derived CDR1 and CDR2 are MNHEY and SMNVEV (reference sequence). The CDR3, as DNA: TGTGCCAGCAGTTCCCATAACCCACCCCATGAGCAGTTCTTC. Its translation: CASSSHNPPHEQFF.

This clone has a handful of counts. The chain couples TRBV5-6 to TRBJ2-1; 10 positions agree with TRBD2. This CDR3 comprises 15 residues. CDR1 is SGHDT and CDR2 is YYEEEE in the germline V gene. V shed 9 bases and J 3 bases; nucleotides not matched to a gene: 9. DNA of the CDR3: TGTGCCACGTCTAGCGGGGGTTTGGTCTACAATGAGCAGTTCTTC. Its protein product is CATSSGGLVYNEQFF.

This chain uses TRBV7-9 with TRBJ1-4; tentatively, D is TRBD1 (5 bases). CDR1 is SEHNR, CDR2 FQNEAQ, per germline (reference sequence). Trimming pared 11 bases from V and 8 bases from J, leaving 27 bases between. The CDR3 sequence is 16 residues long. The CDR3 bases are TGTGCCTTAAGTCCCCCGGATACAGGAAAGGAGGAAAAACTGTTTTTT. This encodes CALSPPDTGKEEKLFF.

This chain connects TRBV11-2 to TRBJ1-6; D is perhaps TRBD1 (6 bases). CDR3 length: 18 residues. CDR1 SGHAT and CDR2 FQNNGV come from the germline V gene. V was pared by 5 bases and J by 2 bases, with 19 bases between. The CDR3 is CASSPGLGASTYNSPLHF. DNA of the CDR3: TGTGCCAGCAGCCCCGGACTGGGGGCTTCCACCTATAATTCACCCCTCCACTTT. Looking up the rest from reference TRBV11-2 and TRBJ1-6 gives the full variable domain: EAGVAQSPRYKIIEKRQSVAFWCNPISGHATLYWYQQILGQGPKLLIQFQNNGVVDDSQLPKDRFSAERLKGVDSTLKIQPAKLEDSAVYLCASSPGLGASTYNSPLHFGNGTRLTVT.

The chain recombines TRBV28 with TRBJ2-7; D is possibly TRBD2 (7 bases). The germline gives CDR1 MDHEN, CDR2 SYDVKM. There are 13 residues in the CDR3. Trimming took off 8 bases at V and 0 bases at J, with 11 bases between the two ends. CDR3 DNA sequence: TGTGCCAGCGGGGGGGCAGTCTCCTACGAGCAGTACTTC. Its translation: CASGGAVSYEQYF.

This chain uses TRBV19 with TRBJ2-1; TRBD1 matches at 9 bases. Germline trimming cut 6 bases from V and 2 bases from J; bases unmatched to any gene: 11. The CDR3 has 17 residues. In germline, CDR1 is LNHDA, CDR2 SQIVND (reference sequence). Here the CDR3 DNA reads TGTGCCAGTAGAGATAGTGACAGGGGGTCAGCCTACAATGAGCAGTTCTTC. It codes for CASRDSDRGSAYNEQFF.